These 28 T cell receptor beta chains were sequenced from one sample in a study of blood T cells in healthy people across ages. Together with a sample-barcoded 5' primer, a J-beta primer mix was included in a second PCR lasting roughly 6 to 12 cycles. One entry per CDR3 protein results from TCRdb running MiXCR on the 5' RACE reads. The table has hundreds of thousands of distinct CDR3 sequences, 29% seen once. Sample: blood. The source of these receptors is a woman of 80 years or more in good health.

The sample holds many counts of this clonotype. This chain links TRBV6-2 or TRBV6-3 with TRBJ2-1, with no clear D. The V end was cut by 7 bases, the J end by 4 bases, with 14 bases between. This CDR3 spans 14 amino acids. Germline-derived CDR1 and CDR2 are MNHEY and SVGEGT. The CDR3 DNA sequence: TGTGCCAGCACCCCACTCGGCAGTTACAATGAGCAGTTCTTC. The encoded protein is CASTPLGSYNEQFF.

In this sample, this clonotype turned up many times. CDR3 bases: TGTGCCAGCAGCCAAGTATCCCCGGGACAGTGGCAAGAGACCCAGTACTTC. Its protein is CASSQVSPGQWQETQYF. This chain connects TRBV3-1 to TRBJ2-5, with TRBD1 identical over 7 bases. V dropped 1 base and J dropped 2; count of bases not matched to a gene: 10. The CDR3 runs 17 residues. In germline, CDR1 is LGHDT, CDR2 YNNKEL (reference sequence).

As concerns this clonotype: At one end, the junction sequence differs from germline, possibly due to a read error. The chain combines TRBV27 with TRBJ1-2; 9 nucleotides agree with TRBD1. CDR1 and CDR2 (germline): MNHEY, SMNVEV (reference sequence). The CDR3 covers 15 residues. In DNA, the CDR3 is TGTGTCAGCAGTGTACGGACAGGGGTGTTGAATGGCTACACCTTC. This codes for CVSSVRTGVLNGYTF.

On this clonotype itself: An end of the junction differs from the germline gene, which may be a read error. This chain uses TRBV2 with TRBJ2-1, with a possible D match to TRBD2 (5 bases). The CDR3 covers 15 residues. Germline V gives CDR1 SNHLY, CDR2 FYNNEI. The CDR3 spells CASSEEGGSYNERFF. CDR3 sequence (DNA): TGTGCCAGCAGTGAAGAAGGCGGGTCCTACAATGAGCGGTTCTTC.

This clonotype was counted only a few times. The chain couples TRBV20-1 to TRBJ2-4; a possible D gene is TRBD1 (6 bases). Trimming removed 5 bases from V and 0 bases from J, with 17 bases in between. CDR1 DFQATT and CDR2 SNEGSKA come from the germline V gene (reference sequence). The length of the CDR3 is 16 residues. The CDR3 region is CSASRGNGGAKNIQYF. As DNA, the CDR3 is TGCAGTGCTTCGAGGGGGAATGGGGGAGCCAAAAACATTCAGTACTTC.

This clonotype has a single count. The rearrangement joins TRBV7-8 to TRBJ2-5, with 14 nucleotides matching TRBD2. J lost 2 bases, V lost 2 bases, and 4 bases had no gene match. In germline, CDR1 is SGHVS, CDR2 FQNEAQ. The CDR3 extends over 17 amino acids. CDR3 residues: CASSLRTSGGFQETQYF. DNA of the CDR3: TGTGCCAGCAGCTTAAGGACTAGCGGGGGGTTTCAAGAGACCCAGTACTTC.

In its sample, this clonotype was seen many times. V usage is TRBV4-3 and J usage is TRBJ1-5; 7 bases map to TRBD1. The germline V gene encodes CDR1 LGHNA and CDR2 YSLEER. The V gene end was trimmed by 2 bases and the J gene end by 3 bases; junction bases not matched to a gene: 7. This CDR3 comprises 16 residues. CDR3 in DNA: TGCGCCAGCAGCCAAACTTTACAGGGGCTCAATCAGCCCCAGCATTTT. This sequence encodes CASSQTLQGLNQPQHF.

This clonotype has ten or more counts. The chain couples TRBV6-6 to TRBJ2-5, with D unresolved. V shed 7 bases and J shed 5 bases, with 14 bases lying between them. This CDR3 contains 13 residues. The germline CDR1 and CDR2 sequences are MNHNY and SVGAGI (reference sequence). CDR3 in DNA: TGTGCCAGCATAGCCTCGGTGGGTGAGACCCAGTACTTC. This codes for CASIASVGETQYF.

This clonotype has a handful of counts. The V call is TRBV3-1, the J call TRBJ2-5, with 9 bases identical to TRBD2. Germline V gives CDR1 LGHDT, CDR2 YNNKEL (reference sequence). J was trimmed by 11 bases and V by 4 bases; bases with no gene match: 17. The CDR3 consists of 16 residues. The CDR3 loop is CASSLKGLAGYNEQYF. CDR3 nucleotide sequence: TGTGCCAGCAGCCTTAAGGGGCTAGCGGGGTACAATGAGCAGTACTTC.

This sequence joins TRBV7-9 and TRBJ1-1; maybe TRBD1 (5 bases). The CDR3 has 17 amino acids. Trimming shortened V by 1 base and J by 1 base, and 16 bases separated the two germline ends. The germline V gene has CDR1 SEHNR and CDR2 FQNEAQ (reference sequence). In DNA form, the CDR3 reads TGTGCCAGCAGCTTAGACGGGACGGTGGCCACGAACACTGAAGCTTTCTTT. This gives the protein CASSLDGTVATNTEAFF.

The chain couples TRBV9 to TRBJ2-5; 8 bases map to TRBD2. CDR1 is SGDLS, CDR2 YYNGEE, per germline. With V trimmed by 3 bases and J by 5 bases, 12 bases remained unmatched. The CDR3 consists of 16 residues. CDR3 nucleotide sequence: TGTGCCAGCAGCGGAAACGTCGGGGGGGCGGGGGAGACCCAGTACTTC. It encodes CASSGNVGGAGETQYF.

This clonotype was counted at least ten times. This chain uses TRBV10-3 with TRBJ2-1; possible D gene TRBD1, 6 bases. The germline CDR1 and CDR2 sequences are ENHRY and SYGVKD. The CDR3 is 12 residues long. The V gene lost 4 bases and the J gene lost 5 bases, with 6 bases spanning the gap. CDR3 sequence reads: CAISAGDNEQFF. CDR3 coding DNA: TGTGCCATCAGTGCAGGGGACAATGAGCAGTTCTTC.

This clonotype was recorded many times. The chain recombines TRBV20-1 with TRBJ1-2; TRBD1 might be the D (5 bases). Germline values: CDR1 DFQATT, CDR2 SNEGSKA (reference sequence). The CDR3 contains 12 residues. V lost 4 bases to trimming and J lost 4 bases, with 10 bases between them. The DNA of the CDR3 is TGCAGTGCTATGGGGGGACTCTATGGCTACACCTTC. This gives the protein CSAMGGLYGYTF.

This clonotype was seen more than once but under ten times. The chain combines TRBV6-1 with TRBJ2-5; no clear D gene. The CDR3 runs to 13 residues. Deletions cut 11 bases from V and 4 bases from J, with 17 bases between. Germline V gene data show CDR1 as MNHNS and CDR2 as SASEGT. The CDR3 region has the DNA TGTGCCCATCTACCGGCAACCGGAGAGACCCAGTACTTC. Protein product: CAHLPATGETQYF.

The rearrangement links TRBV6-2 or TRBV6-3 to TRBJ1-6; D is unresolved. This CDR3 comprises 16 residues. The ends were cut back, 6 bases at V and 5 bases at J, with 17 bases in the middle. Germline CDR1 reads MNHEY; CDR2 reads SVGEGT. The CDR3 DNA sequence: TGTGCCAGCAGCCTCCTGGGTTGGCAGAATAATTCACCCCTCCACTTT. This sequence encodes CASSLLGWQNNSPLHF.

In regard to this clonotype: Since a much larger clone is just one base distant, this may be a read error. The gene calls are TRBV7-2 and TRBJ1-2; D is undetermined. The germline V gene encodes CDR1 SGHTA and CDR2 FQGNSA. The CDR3 has 13 amino acids. The CDR3 reads CANSSYNSAGYTF. CDR3 nucleotide sequence: TGTGCCAACAGCTCGTATAATTCGGCTGGCTACACCTTC.

This chain uses TRBV20-1 with TRBJ2-3; TRBD2 matches 7 bases. Germline V lookup: CDR1 DFQATT, CDR2 SNEGSKA (reference sequence). The CDR3 totals 15 residues. V lost 5 bases and J lost 4; bases outside the gene matches: 12. CDR3 in DNA: TGCAGTGCTCCCTCGAGGCGGGGAGGGTCAGATACGCAGTATTTT. Translating gives CSAPSRRGGSDTQYF.

This sequence joins TRBV19 and TRBJ2-1; TRBD1 matches 10 bases. The CDR3 consists of 14 residues. Germline lookup yields CDR1 LNHDA and CDR2 SQIVND (reference sequence). The J segment lost 7 bases and the V segment lost 6 bases, leaving 6 bases of the junction unmatched. CDR3 in amino acids: CASRRGQGPNEQFF. Here the CDR3 DNA reads TGTGCCAGTAGAAGGGGACAGGGGCCGAATGAGCAGTTCTTC.

This clonotype has a handful of counts. This may arise from a read error, as a much more abundant clone is one base away. CDR3 loop: CASSLGGGRVGSCNEQFF. CDR3 DNA sequence: TGTGCCAGCAGCTTAGGAGGGGGGCGCGTCGGGTCCTGCAATGAGCAGTTCTTC. V usage is TRBV7-2 and J usage is TRBJ2-1, with D perhaps matching TRBD1 or TRBD2 (6 bases each). Germline V gives CDR1 SGHTA, CDR2 FQGNSA. CDR3 length: 18 residues.

This clonotype showed up many times. The chain uses TRBV6-6 and TRBJ2-4, with 9 nucleotides matching TRBD2. J was trimmed by 4 bases and V by 6 bases; bases with no gene match: 7. Germline lookup yields CDR1 MNHNY and CDR2 SVGAGI (reference sequence). CDR3 length: 15 residues. The DNA for the CDR3 is TGTGCCAGCAGCTCCCTGACTAGCGGAAAAAACATTCAGTACTTC. This encodes CASSSLTSGKNIQYF.

The genes are TRBV6-2 or TRBV6-3 and TRBJ1-1; D remains unclear. Per germline, CDR1 MNHEY and CDR2 SVGEGT. CDR3 length: 13 amino acids. V lost 0 bases, J lost 4 bases, and 6 bases lay in between. DNA of the CDR3: TGTGCCAGCAGTTACTCAGTCCTCACTGAAGCTTTCTTT. The encoded protein is CASSYSVLTEAFF.

This clonotype was recorded a few times. This clone may be a read error of a much larger clone one base away. The V and J genes are TRBV20-1 and TRBJ1-2; 8 bases line up with TRBD1. This CDR3 is 14 amino acids long. Germline assignment: CDR1 DFQATT and CDR2 SNEGSKA (reference sequence). After removal of 6 bases from V and 1 base from J, the junction contained 7 bases not matched to a gene. CDR3 residues: CSAATTGDNYGYTF. The CDR3 coding sequence is TGCAGTGCAGCGACGACAGGGGATAACTATGGCTACACCTTC.

The chain employs TRBV9 and TRBJ1-2, with 10 bases identical to TRBD1. The CDR3 spans 16 residues. Germline-derived CDR1 and CDR2 are SGDLS and YYNGEE. The V and J ends lost 3 bases and 1 base, in that order; junction bases with no gene match: 6. DNA of the CDR3: TGTGCCAGCAGCGCCGGGACAGGGGTTTTTAACTATGGCTACACCTTC. Amino acid sequence: CASSAGTGVFNYGYTF.

The CDR3 nucleotides are TGCAGTGCTAGAAACAGGGATGGGACTGAAGCTTTCTTT. Protein sequence: CSARNRDGTEAFF. This sequence joins TRBV20-1 and TRBJ1-1; the D gene is possibly TRBD1 (6 bases). CDR3 length equals 13 residues. V dropped 2 bases and J dropped 5 bases, with 12 bases sitting between them. Germline CDR1 and CDR2: DFQATT and SNEGSKA (reference sequence).

The rearrangement joins TRBV20-1 to TRBJ2-2, with D possibly TRBD1 on 5 matching bases. This CDR3 has 14 amino acids. V was trimmed by 5 bases and J by 4 bases, leaving 14 bases between them. Germline V gene sequence: CDR1 DFQATT, CDR2 SNEGSKA (reference sequence). CDR3 region: CSAPGNRGTGELFF. CDR3 DNA: TGCAGTGCTCCAGGGAATCGAGGCACCGGGGAGCTGTTTTTT.

Comments on this clonotype: Being one base from a much bigger clone, this may be a read error. This sequence joins TRBV12-3 or TRBV12-4 and TRBJ2-3, with 13 bases fitting TRBD2. The CDR3 is made up of 15 amino acids. V lost 6 bases, J lost 10 bases, and 10 bases stayed unmatched. The CDR3 sequence is CASRITSGGGHAQYF. The DNA for the CDR3 is TGTGCCAGCAGAATAACTAGCGGGGGGGGTCATGCGCAGTATTTT.

The CDR3 sequence: CASRGQGGPCEQYF. CDR3 bases: TGTGCCAGCAGGGGACAGGGTGGACCCTGCGAGCAGTACTTC. This chain joins TRBV6-2 or TRBV6-3 and TRBJ2-1; 9 positions agree with TRBD1. The better agreement between TRBJ2-7 and the DNA end casts doubt on the J call. CDR3 size: 14 residues. Germline loops: CDR1 MNHEY, CDR2 SVGEGT.

This clonotype was found many times. The V call is TRBV7-2, the J call TRBJ1-5; D gene ambiguous. Germline CDR1 SGHTA, CDR2 FQGNSA. The CDR3 has 13 residues. V lost 8 bases, J lost 3 bases, and 11 bases lay in between. This CDR3 reads CASAPRSNQPQHF. In nucleotides, the CDR3 is TGTGCCAGCGCACCCAGGTCCAATCAGCCCCAGCATTTT.